These 20 T cell receptor beta chains were all obtained from the same sample, sequenced in a study of CD8+CD57+ T cells in acquired aplastic anemia. For CDR3 and TCR beta VDJ profiling, genomic DNA was the template used. TCRdb re-called the reads with MiXCR, one entry per CDR3 protein. Seen here are hundreds of thousands of distinct CDR3 sequences, 65% to 80% observed once, and the top ten hold under 5%. The sample was sorted CD4+, CD8+, or CD8+CD57+ T cells (not recorded which) from PBMCs. The receptor source for this set is a human donor in good health, serving as a control.

The chain is built from TRBV9 and TRBJ2-5, with D maybe TRBD1 (5 bases). The CDR3 length is 15 residues. CDR1 is SGDLS and CDR2 is YYNGEE in the germline V gene. V shed 4 bases and J shed 9 bases, with 22 bases lying between them. The CDR3 loop reads CASSLGSFRAVAQYF. The CDR3 DNA reads as TGTGCCAGCAGCTTAGGTTCGTTCAGGGCGGTGGCCCAGTACTTC.

This clonotype was counted many times. The rearrangement joins TRBV19 to TRBJ1-5, with TRBD1 identical over 8 bases. The CDR3 loop spans 12 amino acids. Germline V CDR1 and CDR2: LNHDA, SQIVND (reference sequence). V lost 9 bases, J lost 7 bases, and 5 bases stayed unmatched. In DNA, the CDR3 is TGTGCCAGCACGGACAGGGAGCAGCCCCAGCATTTT. Translation: CASTDREQPQHF.

This clonotype was recorded at least ten times. The junction and the germline gene differ at one end; a read error may be behind it. The V and J genes are TRBV12-3 or TRBV12-4 and TRBJ1-4; D is undetermined. CDR3 length: 12 residues. The CDR3 protein is CASSLSTGRMRF. The CDR3 DNA sequence: TGTGCCAGCAGTTTATCCACCGGTCGGATGAGATTT.

Regarding this clonotype: The CDR3 end shows no conserved phenylalanine or tryptophan, and so a read error is likely. The DNA is omitted, as the CDR3 cannot be located on it reliably, and the CDR3 follows TCRdb's listing. This sequence joins TRBV9 and TRBJ2-1; TRBD1 is the table's D call, not checked against the DNA. The CDR3 is 11 residues long, ends included. From germline, CDR1 is SGDLS and CDR2 YYNGEE. CDR3 residues: CASSVAGVANT.

This clonotype came up a few times. The CDR3 does not close with the conserved phenylalanine or tryptophan, likely indicating a read error. The chain is built from TRBV20-1 and TRBJ2-7, with 10 bases aligning to TRBD1. Germline V gene data show CDR1 as DFQATT and CDR2 as SNEGSKA (reference sequence). V shed 4 bases and J 9 bases; nucleotides not matched to a gene: 6. The CDR3 consists of 12 residues. CDR3 loop: CSANGQGEGQYS. DNA for the CDR3: TGCAGTGCTAATGGACAGGGGGAAGGGCAGTACTCC.

This clonotype was seen at least ten times. The chain links TRBV6-2 or TRBV6-3 to TRBJ1-3; possible D gene TRBD1, 5 bases. V was cut by 5 bases and J by 2 bases, with 13 bases left in between. CDR3 size: 15 residues. Germline loops: CDR1 MNHEY, CDR2 SVGEGT. The CDR3 DNA follows: TGTGCCAGCAGTACCTCGGGGGTCGCTGGAAACACCATATATTTT. This encodes CASSTSGVAGNTIYF.

As for this clonotype: Without the conserved terminal phenylalanine or tryptophan, this CDR3 likely stems from a read error. The DNA is left out, because the CDR3 cannot be placed on it with certainty; the CDR3 is given as TCRdb lists it. The chain combines TRBV9 with TRBJ1-6; the D call TRBD1 from the table was never checked on the DNA. CDR1 SGDLS and CDR2 YYNGEE come from the germline V gene. The CDR3 length equals 13 residues, ends included. The CDR3 loop is CASSSATGPGQPL.

Concerning this clonotype: A junction end diverges from the germline sequence, so it may reflect a read error. CDR3 nucleotides: TGTGCCATCAGTGAGTCTCTAGCGGGGCAAGAGACCCAGTACTTC. Amino acids: CAISESLAGQETQYF. V is TRBV2 and J is TRBJ2-5; TRBD2 matches 9 bases. Germline lookup yields CDR1 SNHLY and CDR2 FYNNEI. CDR3 length equals 15 residues.

This clonotype was counted once. The V call is TRBV5-4, the J call TRBJ1-3; D unresolved. CDR1 and CDR2 from the germline V gene are SGHNT and YYREEE (reference sequence). V was trimmed by 4 bases and J by 3 bases, leaving 8 bases between them. The CDR3 contains 13 residues. The DNA for the CDR3 is TGTGCCAGCAGCGTGGATAGTGGAAACACCATATATTTT. Protein: CASSVDSGNTIYF. The full variable domain, in which reference TRBV5-4 and TRBJ1-3 provide the parts outside the CDR3, is ETGVTQSPTHLIKTRGQQVTLRCSSQSGHNTVSWYQQALGQGPQFIFQYYREEENGRGNFPPRFSGLQFPNYSSELNVNALELDDSALYLCASSVDSGNTIYFGEGSWLTVV.

The V call is TRBV20-1, the J call TRBJ2-3; 8 bases are shared with TRBD2. The V gene end was trimmed by 6 bases and the J gene end by 13 bases; junction bases not matched to a gene: 12. Germline assignment: CDR1 DFQATT and CDR2 SNEGSKA (reference sequence). The CDR3 covers 12 residues. The CDR3: CSAPGGRATKYF. The CDR3 coding sequence is TGCAGTGCCCCGGGGGGGAGAGCTACAAAGTATTTT.

This clonotype was seen a few times. This chain's CDR3 is CASKGTTKSTDTQYF. CDR3 nucleotide sequence: TGTGCCAGCAAAGGGACCACCAAAAGCACAGATACGCAGTATTTT. The chain links TRBV27 to TRBJ2-3; tentatively, D is TRBD1 or TRBD2 (5 bases each). Germline CDR1 reads MNHEY; CDR2 reads SMNVEV (reference sequence). With 7 bases removed from V and 0 bases from J, the gap between germline ends came to 14 bases. This CDR3 region has 15 residues.

This clonotype was observed at least ten times. The chain combines TRBV3-1 with TRBJ2-3, with TRBD2 matching 7 bases. Germline V CDR1 and CDR2: LGHDT, YNNKEL (reference sequence). Germline trimming cut 4 bases from V and 2 bases from J; bases unmatched to any gene: 3. The CDR3 sequence is 14 residues long. The CDR3 coding sequence is TGTGCCAGCAGCCCTAGCGGACACACAGATACGCAGTATTTT. It specifies CASSPSGHTDTQYF.

Concerning this clonotype itself: Because the CDR3 is missing its conserved closing phenylalanine or tryptophan, this is likely a read error. It is unclear where the CDR3 begins or ends on the DNA, so no DNA is shown, and the CDR3 is as TCRdb lists it. V is TRBV7-3 and J is TRBJ2-3; TRBD1 reflects the table's D call only, with no check against the DNA. Germline V gene data show CDR1 as SGHTA and CDR2 as FQGTGA. A total of 14 residues make up the CDR3, ends included. The CDR3 protein is CASSLRNVTGADTL.

The chain is built from TRBV20-1 and TRBJ1-2; perhaps TRBD1 as D (5 bases). Germline V gene sequence: CDR1 DFQATT, CDR2 SNEGSKA (reference sequence). This CDR3 contains 14 residues. Trimming removed 6 bases from V and 6 bases from J, with 20 bases in between. The CDR3, as DNA: TGCAGTGCAGCCCCCGGGACCAATCACCATGGCTACACCTTC. It is translated as CSAAPGTNHHGYTF.

The sample holds many counts of this clonotype. The J gene is TRBJ2-5, the V gene TRBV7-2, with D perhaps matching TRBD1 (5 bases). Germline V gene lookup returns CDR1 SGHTA and CDR2 FQGNSA. This CDR3 has 16 residues. Trimming removed 0 bases at V and 2 bases at J, with 13 bases between. The CDR3 DNA is TGTGCCAGCAGCTTAGCCCTCTCCAGGGCTCAAGAGACCCAGTACTTC. This codes for CASSLALSRAQETQYF. Looking up the rest from reference TRBV7-2 and TRBJ2-5 gives the full variable domain: GAGVSQSPSNKVTEKGKDVELRCDPISGHTALYWYRQSLGQGLEFLIYFQGNSAPDKSGLPSDRFSAERTGGSVSTLTIQRTQQEDSAVYLCASSLALSRAQETQYFGPGTRLLVL.

This clonotype was detected many times. V and J are TRBV9 and TRBJ2-3, with 10 bases fitting TRBD2. V lost 4 bases, J lost 2 bases, and 7 bases stayed unmatched. The V gene's germline CDR1 is SGDLS and CDR2 YYNGEE. This CDR3 is 16 amino acids long. CDR3 region: CASSPQSGGATDTQYF. The CDR3 DNA reads TGTGCCAGCAGCCCCCAAAGCGGGGGGGCCACAGATACGCAGTATTTT.

This clonotype was counted at least ten times. V and J are TRBV20-1 and TRBJ2-5, with TRBD1 matching over 7 bases. The CDR3 loop spans 12 amino acids. Trimming removed 7 bases from V and 9 bases from J; junction bases left unmatched: 11. Per germline, CDR1 DFQATT and CDR2 SNEGSKA (reference sequence). The CDR3 DNA sequence: TGCAGTGGACGGGACAGCTTGACGGCCCAGTACTTC. It encodes CSGRDSLTAQYF.

A remark on this clonotype: A read error is likely, as this CDR3 ends without the conserved phenylalanine or tryptophan. The limits of the CDR3 on the DNA are not certain, so only TCRdb's listed CDR3 is given. The CDR3 is CASRPAGAIYNEQ. V is TRBV7-2 and J is TRBJ1-6; the table's D call, TRBD1, was not checked against the DNA. The CDR3 adds up to 13 amino acids, both ends counted. In germline, CDR1 is SGHTA, CDR2 FQGNSA.

CDR3 in amino acids: CASVAGGCNEQFF. The CDR3, as DNA: TGTGCCAGTGTAGCGGGGGGTTGTAATGAGCAGTTCTTC. V usage is TRBV19 and J usage is TRBJ2-1; 10 bases match TRBD2. The J segment lost 7 bases and the V segment lost 8 bases, leaving 5 bases of the junction unmatched. The CDR3 has 13 amino acids. CDR1 and CDR2 (germline): LNHDA, SQIVND (reference sequence). The whole variable domain, remainder taken from reference TRBV19 and TRBJ2-1, is DGGITQSPKYLFRKEGQNVTLSCEQNLNHDAMYWYRQDPGQGLRLIYYSQIVNDFQKGDIAEGYSVSREKKESFPLTVTSAQKNPTAFYLCASVAGGCNEQFFGPGTRLTVL.

As to this clonotype: One end of the junction is discordant with germline, which a read error may explain. The chain has TRBV7-7 and TRBJ1-5, with D hard to call. Germline assignment: CDR1 SSHAT and CDR2 FNYEAQ (reference sequence). CDR3 length: 13 residues. The CDR3 is CASTLVRHPQQFF. The CDR3 bases are TGTGCCAGTACCTTAGTTCGCCATCCCCAGCAGTTTTTT.